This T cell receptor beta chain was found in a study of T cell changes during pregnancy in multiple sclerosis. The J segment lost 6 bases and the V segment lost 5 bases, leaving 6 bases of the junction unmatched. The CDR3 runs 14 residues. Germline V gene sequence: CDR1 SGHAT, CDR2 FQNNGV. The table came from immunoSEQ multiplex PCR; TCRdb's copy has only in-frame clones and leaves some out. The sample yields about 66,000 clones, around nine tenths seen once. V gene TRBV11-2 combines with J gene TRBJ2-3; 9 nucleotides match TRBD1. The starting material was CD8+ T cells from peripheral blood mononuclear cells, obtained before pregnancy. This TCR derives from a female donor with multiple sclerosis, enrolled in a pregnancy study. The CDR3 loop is CASSLGQGRDTQYF. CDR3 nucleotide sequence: TGTGCCAGCAGCCTAGGACAGGGGCGCGATACGCAGTATTTT.